The clone carrying this T cell receptor beta chain was seen a handful of times. Its matching antigen is unknown. Each CDR3 protein is one row after TCRdb ran MiXCR on the 5' RACE reads. The sample yields 620,000 or so distinct CDR3 sequences, about a sixth seen once. The data derive from a study of T cells after yellow fever vaccination. Study as a whole: Fractions low in cell number were prepared with SMART-Seq v4 Ultra Low Input.

Study results and limitations: Although most clonotypes did not, a small share appeared in both CD4 and CD8 compartments.

V lost 3 bases, J lost 2 bases, and 5 bases stayed unmatched. The CDR3 sequence is 15 residues long. Germline V CDR1 and CDR2: ENHRY, SYGVKD. The origin of this receptor is a young man who received the YFV17D yellow fever vaccine. V usage is TRBV10-3 and J usage is TRBJ2-7; 9 bases agree with TRBD1. The specimen was PBMCs, collected around 5 days after the first yellow fever vaccination. Here the CDR3 DNA reads TGTGCCATCAGTGACCCCGGGACAGGGCCCTACGAGCAGTACTTC. This gives the protein CAISDPGTGPYEQYF.